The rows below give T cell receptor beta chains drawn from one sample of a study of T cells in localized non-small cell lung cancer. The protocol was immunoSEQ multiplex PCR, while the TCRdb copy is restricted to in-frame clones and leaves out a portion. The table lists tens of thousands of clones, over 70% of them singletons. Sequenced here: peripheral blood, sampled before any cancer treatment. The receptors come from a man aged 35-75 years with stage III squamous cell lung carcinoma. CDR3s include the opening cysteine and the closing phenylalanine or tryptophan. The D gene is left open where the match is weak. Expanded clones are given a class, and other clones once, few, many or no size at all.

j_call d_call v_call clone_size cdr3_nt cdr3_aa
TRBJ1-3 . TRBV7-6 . TGTGCCAGCAGCTTAGGGGGCGCCCGGAGGAGCGGAAACACCATATATTTT CASSLGGARRSGNTIYF
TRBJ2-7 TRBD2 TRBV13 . TGTGCCAGCAGCTTATACGGACTAGCGGGAGCTGGCGAGCAGTACTTC CASSLYGLAGAGEQYF
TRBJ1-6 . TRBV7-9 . TGTGCCAGCAGTCTGGATAATTCACCCCTCCACTTT CASSLDNSPLHF
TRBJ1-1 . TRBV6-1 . TGTGCCAGCAGTGGCAGAGGAAACACTGAAGCTTTCTTT CASSGRGNTEAFF
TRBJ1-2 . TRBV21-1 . TGTGCCAGCAGAAATCCGGGGACCGCGAGTGGGGGCTACACCTTC CASRNPGTASGGYTF
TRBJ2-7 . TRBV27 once TGTGCCAGCAGTTCCGTCCTGAGCTCCTACGAGCAGTACTTC CASSSVLSSYEQYF
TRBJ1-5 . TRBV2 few TGTGCCAGCAGTGAAGCGGACTCTAATCAGCCCCAGCATTTT CASSEADSNQPQHF
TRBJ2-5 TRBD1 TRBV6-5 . TGTGCCAGCAGCCCCGGGACAGGTTGGCAAGAGACCCAGTACTTC CASSPGTGWQETQYF
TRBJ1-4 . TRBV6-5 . TGTGCCAGCAGCCCTCTGGCTCAGATGGGTGAAAAACTGTTTTTT CASSPLAQMGEKLFF
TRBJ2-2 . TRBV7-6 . TGTGCCAGCAGCCGGGGGCGGGGGAGCGGGGAGCTGTTTTTT CASSRGRGSGELFF
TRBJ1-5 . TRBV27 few TGTGCCAGCAGTTTCGAATTCTCCCATCAGCCCCAGCATTTT CASSFEFSHQPQHF
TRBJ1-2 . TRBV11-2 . TGTGCCAGCAGCCAAAACATCCGGGAGGGCTATGGCTACACCTTC CASSQNIREGYGYTF
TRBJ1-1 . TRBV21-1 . TGTGCCAGCAGCAGCCCCCGCGTAAACACTGAAGCTTTCTTT CASSSPRVNTEAFF
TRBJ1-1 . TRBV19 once TGTGCCAGTAGTATAGAGAAGGGGCGCACTGAAGCTTTCTTT CASSIEKGRTEAFF
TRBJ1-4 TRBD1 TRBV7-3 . TGTGCCAGCAGCGAGACCGGGACAGGGGGCCCTGAAAAACTGTTTTTT CASSETGTGGPEKLFF
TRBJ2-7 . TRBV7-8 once TGTGCCAGCAGCTTAGGGTCGGGCGAGCAGTACTTC CASSLGSGEQYF
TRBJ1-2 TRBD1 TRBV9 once TGTGCCAGCAGCGTCGGGGACAGCTTAAACTATGGCTACACCTTC CASSVGDSLNYGYTF
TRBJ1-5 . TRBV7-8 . TGTGCCAGCAGCTTAAGCGGGACGCCAGGGCAGCCCCAGCATTTT CASSLSGTPGQPQHF
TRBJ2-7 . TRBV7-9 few TGTGCCAGCAGCCCGACGGGAGAGAGGGGCGAGCAGTACTTC CASSPTGERGEQYF
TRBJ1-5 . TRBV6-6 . TGTGCCAGCAACGCAGCCCCTTATCAGCCCCAGCATTTT CASNAAPYQPQHF
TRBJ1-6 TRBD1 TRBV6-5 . TGTGCCAGCAGCCCCGGGACAGGGGAATCACCCCTCCACTTT CASSPGTGESPLHF
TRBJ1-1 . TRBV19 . TGTGCCAGTAGTTACCCGAACACTGAAGCTTTCTTT CASSYPNTEAFF
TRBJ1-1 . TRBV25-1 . TGTGCCAGCAGTGAATTTGCCGCGGAGCTCAACACTGAAGCTTTCTTT CASSEFAAELNTEAFF
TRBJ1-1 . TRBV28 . TGTGCCAGCGTGAGCCCTGAACGGATGAACACTGAAGCTTTCTTT CASVSPERMNTEAFF
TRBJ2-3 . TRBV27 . TGTGCCAGCAGGTCGCCAGATACGCAGTATTTT CASRSPDTQYF
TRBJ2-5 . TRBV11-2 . TGTGCCAGCAGCTTAGGGCAGTTCCAAGAGACCCAGTACTTC CASSLGQFQETQYF
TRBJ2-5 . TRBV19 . TGTGCCAGTAGTCGCCAGGCGGGATGGGGGGTCCCGGGGACCCAGTACTTC CASSRQAGWGVPGTQYF
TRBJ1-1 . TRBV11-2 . TGTGCCAGCAGCTTTTCCGGGACTACGAATGAAGCTTTCTTT CASSFSGTTNEAFF
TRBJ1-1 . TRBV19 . TGTGCCAGCAAAACCCAGGGCTACCAGCTTAACACTGAAGCTTTCTTT CASKTQGYQLNTEAFF
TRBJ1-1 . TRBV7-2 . TGTGCCAGCAGCCCCGGTGAGTCAAACACTGAAGCTTTCTTT CASSPGESNTEAFF
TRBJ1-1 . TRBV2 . TGTGCCAGCAGTGATTTGAACACTGAAGCTTTCTTT CASSDLNTEAFF
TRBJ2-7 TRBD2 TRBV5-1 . TGCGCCAGCAGCTTGTATACGGGAGGGACCAACGAGCAGTACTTC CASSLYTGGTNEQYF
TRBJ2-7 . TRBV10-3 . TGTGCCATCAGTGGGACAGAGCCCTACGAGCAGTACTTC CAISGTEPYEQYF
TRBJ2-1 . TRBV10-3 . TGTGCCATCAGTTCGGGTAGCGAGTACAATGAGCAGTTCTTC CAISSGSEYNEQFF
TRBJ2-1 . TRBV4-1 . TGCGCCAGCAGCCAAGTACTAGGAGTCCATGAGCAGTTCTTC CASSQVLGVHEQFF
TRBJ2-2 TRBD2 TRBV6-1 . TGTGCCAGCAGTGAAGGTCTAGCGGGCACCGGGGAGCTGTTTTTT CASSEGLAGTGELFF
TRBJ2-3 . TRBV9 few TGTGCCAGCAGCACAAGCGGGGATACGCAGTATTTT CASSTSGDTQYF
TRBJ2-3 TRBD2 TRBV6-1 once TGTGCCAGCAGTGAACAGCGGGGGGCGGGGAGGACAGATACGCAGTATTTT CASSEQRGAGRTDTQYF
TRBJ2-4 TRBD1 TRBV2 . TGTGCCAGCAGTCCAGACAGGGTTCTAGCCAAAAACATTCAGTACTTC CASSPDRVLAKNIQYF
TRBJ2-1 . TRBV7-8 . TGTGCCAGCAGCTTATCCGGGAGTTTTTACAATGAGCAGTTCTTC CASSLSGSFYNEQFF
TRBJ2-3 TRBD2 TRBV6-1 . TGTGCCAGCAGTGAATGGGGGGGAAGCACAGATACGCAGTATTTT CASSEWGGSTDTQYF
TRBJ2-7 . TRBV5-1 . TGCGCCAGCAGCTTTAGTCCCACCTACGAGCAGTACTTC CASSFSPTYEQYF
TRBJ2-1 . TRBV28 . TGTGCCAGCAGCCCCTGGCCCCGGGTGGTAGTCTTGCTCTTC CASSPWPRVVVLLF
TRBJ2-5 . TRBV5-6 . TGTGCCAGCAGCCCTCCTCCGGGGATGGAGACCCAGTACTTC CASSPPPGMETQYF
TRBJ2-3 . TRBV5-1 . TGCGCCAGCAGCCTTCAGCCGCAGGGAGGCACAGATACGCAGTATTTT CASSLQPQGGTDTQYF